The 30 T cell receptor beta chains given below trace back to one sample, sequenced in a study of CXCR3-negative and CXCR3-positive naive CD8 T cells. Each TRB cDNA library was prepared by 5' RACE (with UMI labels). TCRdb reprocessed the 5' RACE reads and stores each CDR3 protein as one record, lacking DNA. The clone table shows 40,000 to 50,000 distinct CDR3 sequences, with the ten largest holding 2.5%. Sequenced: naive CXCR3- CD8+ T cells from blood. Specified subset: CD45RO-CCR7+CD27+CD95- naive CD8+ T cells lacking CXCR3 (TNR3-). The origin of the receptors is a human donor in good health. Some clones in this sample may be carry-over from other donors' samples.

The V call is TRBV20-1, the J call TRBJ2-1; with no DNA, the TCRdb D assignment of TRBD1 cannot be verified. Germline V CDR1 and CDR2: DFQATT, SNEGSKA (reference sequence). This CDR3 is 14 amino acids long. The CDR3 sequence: CSALRGDAYNEQFF.

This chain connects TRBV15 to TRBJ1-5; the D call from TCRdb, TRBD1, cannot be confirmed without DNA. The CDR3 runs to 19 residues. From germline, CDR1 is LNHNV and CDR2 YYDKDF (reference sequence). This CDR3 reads CATSRVETGWGTGNQPQHF.

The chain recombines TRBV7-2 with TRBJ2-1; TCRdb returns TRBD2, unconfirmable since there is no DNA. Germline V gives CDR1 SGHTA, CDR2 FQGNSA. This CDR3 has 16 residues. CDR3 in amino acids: CASSLEGGGALVEQFF.

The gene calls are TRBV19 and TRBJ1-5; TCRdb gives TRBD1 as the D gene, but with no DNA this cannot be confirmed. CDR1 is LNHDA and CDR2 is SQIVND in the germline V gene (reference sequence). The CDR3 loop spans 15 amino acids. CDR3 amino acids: CASSNREVGNQPQHF.

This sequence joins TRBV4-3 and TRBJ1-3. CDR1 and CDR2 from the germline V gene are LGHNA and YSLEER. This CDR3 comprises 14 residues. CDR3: CASSQETAGNTIYF.

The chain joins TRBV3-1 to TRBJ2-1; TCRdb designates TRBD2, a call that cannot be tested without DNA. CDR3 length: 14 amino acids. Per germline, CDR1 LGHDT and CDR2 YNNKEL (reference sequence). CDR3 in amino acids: CASSQDERGHEQFF.

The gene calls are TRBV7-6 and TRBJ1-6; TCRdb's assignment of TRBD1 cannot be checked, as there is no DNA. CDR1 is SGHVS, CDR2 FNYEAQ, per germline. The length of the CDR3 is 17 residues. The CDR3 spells CASSLASGTSKGSPLHF.

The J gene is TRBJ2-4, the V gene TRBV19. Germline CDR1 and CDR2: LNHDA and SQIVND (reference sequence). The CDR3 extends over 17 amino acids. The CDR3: CASSIDLYGRLRNIQYF.

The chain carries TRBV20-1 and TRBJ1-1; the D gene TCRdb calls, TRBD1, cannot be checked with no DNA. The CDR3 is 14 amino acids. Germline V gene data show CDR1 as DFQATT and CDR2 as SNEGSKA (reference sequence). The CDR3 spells CSARRGNADTEAFF.

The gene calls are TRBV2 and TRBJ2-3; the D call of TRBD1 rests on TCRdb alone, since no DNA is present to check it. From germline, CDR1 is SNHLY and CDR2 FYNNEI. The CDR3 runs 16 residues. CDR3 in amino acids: CASSGETGGRRDTQYF. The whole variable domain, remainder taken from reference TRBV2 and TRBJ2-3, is EPEVTQTPSHQVTQMGQEVILRCVPISNHLYFYWYRQILGQKVEFLVSFYNNEISEKSEIFDDQFSVERPDGSNFTLKIRSTKLEDSAMYFCASSGETGGRRDTQYFGPGTRLTVL.

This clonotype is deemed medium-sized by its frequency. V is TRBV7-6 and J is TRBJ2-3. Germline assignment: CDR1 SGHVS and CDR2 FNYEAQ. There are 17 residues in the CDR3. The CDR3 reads CASSFSAPRRLTDTQYF.

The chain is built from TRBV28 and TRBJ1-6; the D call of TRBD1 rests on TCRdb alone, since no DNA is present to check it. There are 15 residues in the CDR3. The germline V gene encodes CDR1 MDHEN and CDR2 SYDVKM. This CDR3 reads CASRHGRGEKTPLHF.

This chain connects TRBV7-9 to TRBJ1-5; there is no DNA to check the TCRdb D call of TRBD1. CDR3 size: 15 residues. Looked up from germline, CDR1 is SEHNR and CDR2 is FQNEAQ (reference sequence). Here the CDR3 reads CASSRTGTPNQPQHF.

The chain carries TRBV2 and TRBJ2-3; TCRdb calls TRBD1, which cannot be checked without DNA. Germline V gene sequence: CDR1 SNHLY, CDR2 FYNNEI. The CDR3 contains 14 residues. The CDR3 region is CATTLRDSTDTQYF.

CDR3 amino acids: CASSLVRGQRTEAFF. This sequence joins TRBV7-9 and TRBJ1-1; TCRdb's assignment of TRBD1 cannot be checked, as there is no DNA. Germline loops: CDR1 SEHNR, CDR2 FQNEAQ (reference sequence). The CDR3 has 15 amino acids.

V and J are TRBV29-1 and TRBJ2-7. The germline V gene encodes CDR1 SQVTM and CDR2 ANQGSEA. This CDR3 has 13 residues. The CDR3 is CSVLPDGILEQYF.

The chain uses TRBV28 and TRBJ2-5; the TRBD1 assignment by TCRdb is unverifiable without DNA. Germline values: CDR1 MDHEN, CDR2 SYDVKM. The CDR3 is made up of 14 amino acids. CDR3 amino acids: CASSSRTRRETQYF.

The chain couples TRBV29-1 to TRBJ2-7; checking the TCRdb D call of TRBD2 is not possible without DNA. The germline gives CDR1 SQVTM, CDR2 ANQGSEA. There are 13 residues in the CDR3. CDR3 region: CSVRTSGRYEQYF.

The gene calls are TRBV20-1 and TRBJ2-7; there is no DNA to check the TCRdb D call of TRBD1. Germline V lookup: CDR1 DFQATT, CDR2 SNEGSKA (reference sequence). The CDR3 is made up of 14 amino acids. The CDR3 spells CSARGQGVAYEQYF.

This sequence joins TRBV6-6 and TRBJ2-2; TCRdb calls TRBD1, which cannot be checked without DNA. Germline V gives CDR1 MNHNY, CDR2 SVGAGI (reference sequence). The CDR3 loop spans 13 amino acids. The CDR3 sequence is CASSQGVSGELFF.

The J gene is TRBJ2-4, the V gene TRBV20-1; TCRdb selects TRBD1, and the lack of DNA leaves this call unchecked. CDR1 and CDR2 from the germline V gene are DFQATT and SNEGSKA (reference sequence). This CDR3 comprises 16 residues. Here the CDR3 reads CSASPPGQSAKNIQYF.

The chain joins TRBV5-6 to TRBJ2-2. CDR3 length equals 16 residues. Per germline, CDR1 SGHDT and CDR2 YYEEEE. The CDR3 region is CASSLNAGAYTGELFF. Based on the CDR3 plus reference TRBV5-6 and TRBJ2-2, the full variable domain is DAGVTQSPTHLIKTRGQQVTLRCSPKSGHDTVSWYQQALGQGPQFIFQYYEEEERQRGNFPDRFSGHQFPNYSSELNVNALLLGDSALYLCASSLNAGAYTGELFFGEGSRLTVL.

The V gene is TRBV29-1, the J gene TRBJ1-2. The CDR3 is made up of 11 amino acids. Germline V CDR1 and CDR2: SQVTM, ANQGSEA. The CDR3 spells CSVVNSHGYTF.

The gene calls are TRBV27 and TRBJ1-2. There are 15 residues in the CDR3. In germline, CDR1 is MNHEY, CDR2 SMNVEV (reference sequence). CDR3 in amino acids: CASSTTQGPPSGYTF.

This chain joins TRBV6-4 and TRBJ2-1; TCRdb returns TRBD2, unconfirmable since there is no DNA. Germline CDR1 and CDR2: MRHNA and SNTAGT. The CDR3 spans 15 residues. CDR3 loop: CASSAATSGANEQFF.

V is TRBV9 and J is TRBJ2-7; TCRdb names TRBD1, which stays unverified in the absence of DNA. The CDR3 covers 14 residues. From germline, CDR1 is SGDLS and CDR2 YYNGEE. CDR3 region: CASSSGTDPYEQYF.

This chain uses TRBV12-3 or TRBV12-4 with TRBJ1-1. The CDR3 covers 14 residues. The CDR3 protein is CASSQTAGGPEAFF.

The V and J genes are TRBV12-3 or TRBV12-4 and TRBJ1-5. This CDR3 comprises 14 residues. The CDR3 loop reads CASSFQENNQPQHF.

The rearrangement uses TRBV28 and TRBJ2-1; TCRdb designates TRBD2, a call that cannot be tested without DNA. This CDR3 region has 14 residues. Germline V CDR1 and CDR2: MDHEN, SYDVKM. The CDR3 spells CASSLGGRTGEQFF.

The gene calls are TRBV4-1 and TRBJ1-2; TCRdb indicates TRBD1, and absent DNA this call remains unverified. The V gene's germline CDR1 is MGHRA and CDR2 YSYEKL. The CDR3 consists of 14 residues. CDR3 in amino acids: CASSHGQEAYGYTF.